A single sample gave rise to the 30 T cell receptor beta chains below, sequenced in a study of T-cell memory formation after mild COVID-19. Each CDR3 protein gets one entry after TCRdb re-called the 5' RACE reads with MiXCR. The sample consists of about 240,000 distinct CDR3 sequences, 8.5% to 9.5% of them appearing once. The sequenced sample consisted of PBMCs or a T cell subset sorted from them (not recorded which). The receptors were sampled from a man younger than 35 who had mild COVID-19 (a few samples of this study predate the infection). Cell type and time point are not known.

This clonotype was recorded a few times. The CDR3 DNA is TGTGCCAGCAGTTATCAGGGGGCCGCCGAGCAGTACTTC. This sequence encodes CASSYQGAAEQYF. The chain links TRBV6-5 to TRBJ2-7; 8 bases are shared with TRBD1. V lost 3 bases and J lost 6; bases outside the gene matches: 4. Germline CDR1 and CDR2: MNHEY and SVGAGI. There are 13 residues in the CDR3.

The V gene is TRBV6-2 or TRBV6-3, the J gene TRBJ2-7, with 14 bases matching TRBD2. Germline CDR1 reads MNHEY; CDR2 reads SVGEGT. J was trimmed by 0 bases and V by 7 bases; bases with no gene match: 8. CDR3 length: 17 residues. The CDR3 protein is CASTPWTSGGLSYEQYF. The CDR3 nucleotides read TGTGCCAGCACCCCATGGACTAGCGGGGGGCTCTCCTACGAGCAGTACTTC.

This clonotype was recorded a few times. The CDR3 sequence is CASSLASTETGELFF. DNA of the CDR3: TGTGCCAGCAGCTTAGCGAGTACAGAGACCGGGGAGCTGTTTTTT. V and J are TRBV7-9 and TRBJ2-2; no reliable D call. Germline lookup yields CDR1 SEHNR and CDR2 FQNEAQ (reference sequence). CDR3 size: 15 residues. The germline V and J ends were trimmed by 0 bases and 5 bases, with 10 bases remaining between them.

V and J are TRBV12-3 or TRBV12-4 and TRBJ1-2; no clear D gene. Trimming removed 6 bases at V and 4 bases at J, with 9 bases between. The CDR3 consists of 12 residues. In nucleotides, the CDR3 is TGTGCCAGCAGCCTTCGGGTCTATGGCTACACCTTC. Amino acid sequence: CASSLRVYGYTF.

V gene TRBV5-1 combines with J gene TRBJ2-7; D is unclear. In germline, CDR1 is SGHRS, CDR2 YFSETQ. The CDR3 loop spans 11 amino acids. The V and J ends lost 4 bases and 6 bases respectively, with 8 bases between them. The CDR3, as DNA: TGCGCCAGCAGCGGGTGGGGCGAGCAGTACTTC. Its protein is CASSGWGEQYF.

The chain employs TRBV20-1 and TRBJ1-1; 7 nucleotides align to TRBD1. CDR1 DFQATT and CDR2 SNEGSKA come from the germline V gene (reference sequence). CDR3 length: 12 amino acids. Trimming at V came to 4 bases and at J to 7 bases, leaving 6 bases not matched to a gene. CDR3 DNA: TGCAGTGCTACACCACAGGGGTTTGAAGCTTTCTTT. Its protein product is CSATPQGFEAFF.

The CDR3 protein is CASIEGVYGYTF. CDR3 bases: TGTGCCAGCATTGAGGGGGTCTATGGCTACACCTTC. The V and J genes are TRBV6-6 and TRBJ1-2; perhaps TRBD1 as D (6 bases). Germline V gene lookup returns CDR1 MNHNY and CDR2 SVGAGI (reference sequence). Trimming took 7 bases from V and 4 from J, leaving 10 bases between them. The CDR3 totals 12 residues.

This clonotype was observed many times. The CDR3: CASSPTGDGYTF. Here the CDR3 DNA reads TGTGCCAGCAGTCCAACAGGGGACGGCTACACCTTC. This chain links TRBV6-6 with TRBJ1-2; 7 bases are shared with TRBD1. CDR1 and CDR2 from the germline V gene are MNHNY and SVGAGI (reference sequence). The CDR3 sequence is 12 residues long. The V gene end was trimmed by 5 bases and the J gene end by 8 bases; junction bases not matched to a gene: 5.

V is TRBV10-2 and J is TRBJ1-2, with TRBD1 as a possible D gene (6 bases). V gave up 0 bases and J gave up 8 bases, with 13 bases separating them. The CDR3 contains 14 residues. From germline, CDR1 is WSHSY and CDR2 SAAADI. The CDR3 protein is CASSESTGVGGYTF. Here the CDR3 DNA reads TGCGCCAGCAGTGAGTCGACAGGAGTTGGGGGCTACACCTTC.

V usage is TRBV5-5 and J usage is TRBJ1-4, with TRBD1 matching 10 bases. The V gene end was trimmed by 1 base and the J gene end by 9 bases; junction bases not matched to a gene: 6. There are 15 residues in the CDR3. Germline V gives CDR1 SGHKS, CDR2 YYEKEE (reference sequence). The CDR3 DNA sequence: TGTGCCAGCAGCTTGACAGGACAGGGGGTCCAAAAACTGTTTTTT. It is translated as CASSLTGQGVQKLFF.

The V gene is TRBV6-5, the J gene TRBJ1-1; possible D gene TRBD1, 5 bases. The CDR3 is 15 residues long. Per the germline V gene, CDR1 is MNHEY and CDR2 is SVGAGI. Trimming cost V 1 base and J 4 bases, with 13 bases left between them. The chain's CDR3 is CASSYFRDRGTEAFF. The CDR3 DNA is TGTGCCAGCAGTTACTTTCGGGATAGGGGCACTGAAGCTTTCTTT.

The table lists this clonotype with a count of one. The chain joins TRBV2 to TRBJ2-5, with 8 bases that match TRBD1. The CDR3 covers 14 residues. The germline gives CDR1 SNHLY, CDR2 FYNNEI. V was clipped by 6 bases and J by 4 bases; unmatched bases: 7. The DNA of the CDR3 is TGTGCCAGCAGGACCGGGACAGGAGGAGAGACCCAGTACTTC. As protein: CASRTGTGGETQYF.

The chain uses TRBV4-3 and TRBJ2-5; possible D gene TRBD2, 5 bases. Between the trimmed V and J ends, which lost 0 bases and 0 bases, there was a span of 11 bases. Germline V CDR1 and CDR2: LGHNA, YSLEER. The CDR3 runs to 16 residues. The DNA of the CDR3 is TGCGCCAGCAGCCAAGATAGAGAACTAGACCAAGAGACCCAGTACTTC. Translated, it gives CASSQDRELDQETQYF.

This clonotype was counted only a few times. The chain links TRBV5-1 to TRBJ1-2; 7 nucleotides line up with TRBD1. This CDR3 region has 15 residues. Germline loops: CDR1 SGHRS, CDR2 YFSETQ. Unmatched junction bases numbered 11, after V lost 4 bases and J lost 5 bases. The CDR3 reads CASSPDPQGFYGYTF. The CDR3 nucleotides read TGCGCCAGCAGCCCGGACCCACAGGGGTTTTATGGCTACACCTTC.

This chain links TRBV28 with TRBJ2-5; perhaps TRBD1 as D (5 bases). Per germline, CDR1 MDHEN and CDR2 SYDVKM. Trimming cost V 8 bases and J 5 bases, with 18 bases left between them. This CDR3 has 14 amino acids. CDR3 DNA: TGTGCCAGCCTGGGGCTAGTACTCGGGGAGACCCAGTACTTC. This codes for CASLGLVLGETQYF.

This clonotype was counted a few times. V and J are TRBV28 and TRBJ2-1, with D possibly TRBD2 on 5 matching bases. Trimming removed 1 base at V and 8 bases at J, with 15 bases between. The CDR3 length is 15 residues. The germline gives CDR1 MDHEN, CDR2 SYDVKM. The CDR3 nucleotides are TGTGCCAGCAGTTTATCGGACTTGCGGTACGATGAGCAGTTCTTC. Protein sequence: CASSLSDLRYDEQFF. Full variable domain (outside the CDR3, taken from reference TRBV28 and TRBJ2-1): DVKVTQSSRYLVKRTGEKVFLECVQDMDHENMFWYRQDPGLGLRLIYFSYDVKMKEKGDIPEGYSVSREKKERFSLILESASTNQTSMYLCASSLSDLRYDEQFFGPGTRLTVL.

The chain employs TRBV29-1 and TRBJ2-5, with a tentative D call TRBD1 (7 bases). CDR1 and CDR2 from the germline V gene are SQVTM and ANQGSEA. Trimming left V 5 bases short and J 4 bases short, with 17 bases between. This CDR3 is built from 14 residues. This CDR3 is CSVQTGLEGETQYF. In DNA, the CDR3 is TGCAGCGTTCAGACAGGGTTGGAGGGAGAGACCCAGTACTTC. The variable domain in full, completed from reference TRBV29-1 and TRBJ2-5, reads SAVISQKPSRDICQRGTSLTIQCQVDSQVTMMFWYRQQPGQSLTLIATANQGSEATYESGFVIDKFPISRPNLTFSTLTVSNMSPEDSSIYLCSVQTGLEGETQYFGPGTRLLVL.

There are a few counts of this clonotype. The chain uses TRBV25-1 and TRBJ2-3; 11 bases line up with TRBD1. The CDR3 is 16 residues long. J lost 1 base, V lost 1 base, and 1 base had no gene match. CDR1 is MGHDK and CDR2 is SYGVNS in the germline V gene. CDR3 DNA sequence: TGTGCCAGCAGTGAATGGACAGGGGGCGGCACAGATACGCAGTATTTT. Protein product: CASSEWTGGGTDTQYF. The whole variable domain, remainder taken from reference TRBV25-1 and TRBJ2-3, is EADIYQTPRYLVIGTGKKITLECSQTMGHDKMYWYQQDPGMELHLIHYSYGVNSTEKGDLSSESTVSRIRTEHFPLTLESARPSHTSQYLCASSEWTGGGTDTQYFGPGTRLTVL.

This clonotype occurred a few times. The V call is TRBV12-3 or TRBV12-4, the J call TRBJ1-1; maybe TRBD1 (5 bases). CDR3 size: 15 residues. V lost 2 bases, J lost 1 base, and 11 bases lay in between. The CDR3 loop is CASSLPPTGNTEAFF. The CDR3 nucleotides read TGTGCCAGCAGTTTACCCCCAACAGGGAACACTGAAGCTTTCTTT.

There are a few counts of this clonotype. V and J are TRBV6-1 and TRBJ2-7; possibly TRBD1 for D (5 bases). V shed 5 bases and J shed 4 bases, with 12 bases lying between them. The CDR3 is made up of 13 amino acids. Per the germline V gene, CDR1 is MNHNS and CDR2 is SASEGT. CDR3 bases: TGTGCCAGCAGTTATATTAAGGGGTACGAGCAGTACGTC. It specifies CASSYIKGYEQYV.

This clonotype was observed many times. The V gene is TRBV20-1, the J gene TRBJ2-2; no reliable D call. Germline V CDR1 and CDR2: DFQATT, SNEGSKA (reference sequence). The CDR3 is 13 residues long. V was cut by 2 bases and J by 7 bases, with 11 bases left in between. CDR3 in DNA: TGCAGTGCTAGATTGACCGCTAGCGGGGAGCTGTTTTTT. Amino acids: CSARLTASGELFF.

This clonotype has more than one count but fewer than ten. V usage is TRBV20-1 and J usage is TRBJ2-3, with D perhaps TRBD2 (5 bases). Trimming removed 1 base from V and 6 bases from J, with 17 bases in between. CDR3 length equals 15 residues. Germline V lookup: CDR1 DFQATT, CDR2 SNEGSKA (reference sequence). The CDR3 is CSARVRRTPRDTQYF. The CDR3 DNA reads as TGCAGTGCTAGAGTTCGGAGGACCCCTCGGGATACGCAGTATTTT.

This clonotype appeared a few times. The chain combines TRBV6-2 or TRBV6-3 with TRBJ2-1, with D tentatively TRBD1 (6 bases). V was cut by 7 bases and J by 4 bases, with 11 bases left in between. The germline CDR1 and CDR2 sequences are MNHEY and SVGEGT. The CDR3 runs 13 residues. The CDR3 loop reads CASTRQAYNEQFF. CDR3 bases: TGTGCCAGCACTCGACAGGCTTACAATGAGCAGTTCTTC.

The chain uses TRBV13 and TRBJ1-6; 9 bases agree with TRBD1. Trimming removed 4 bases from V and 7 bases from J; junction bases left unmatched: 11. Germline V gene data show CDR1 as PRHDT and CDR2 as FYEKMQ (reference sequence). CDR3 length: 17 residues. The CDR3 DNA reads TGTGCCAGCAGCTCTATGAGGATGGGACAGGGAAATTCACCCCTCCACTTT. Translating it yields CASSSMRMGQGNSPLHF.

This CDR3 reads CASSQAQGVAIQYF. The CDR3, as DNA: TGTGCCAGCAGCCAGGCCCAGGGGGTCGCCATTCAGTACTTC. V usage is TRBV11-2 and J usage is TRBJ2-4; TRBD1 agrees at 7 bases. The trim removed 5 bases at V and 9 bases at J, leaving 10 bases unmatched. The germline CDR1 and CDR2 sequences are SGHAT and FQNNGV. The CDR3 runs 14 residues.

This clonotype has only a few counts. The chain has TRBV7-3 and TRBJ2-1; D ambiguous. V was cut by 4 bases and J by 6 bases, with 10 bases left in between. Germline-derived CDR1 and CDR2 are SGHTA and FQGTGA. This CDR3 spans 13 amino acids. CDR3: CASSSGPSNEQFF. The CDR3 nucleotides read TGTGCCAGCAGCTCCGGACCCTCCAATGAGCAGTTCTTC.

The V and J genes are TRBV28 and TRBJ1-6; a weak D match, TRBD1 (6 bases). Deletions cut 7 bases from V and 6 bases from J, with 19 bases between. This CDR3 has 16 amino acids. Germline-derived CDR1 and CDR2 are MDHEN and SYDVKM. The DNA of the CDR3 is TGTGCCAGCACCACATGGGGGGGCCGTTCTAATTCACCCCTCCACTTT. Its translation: CASTTWGGRSNSPLHF.

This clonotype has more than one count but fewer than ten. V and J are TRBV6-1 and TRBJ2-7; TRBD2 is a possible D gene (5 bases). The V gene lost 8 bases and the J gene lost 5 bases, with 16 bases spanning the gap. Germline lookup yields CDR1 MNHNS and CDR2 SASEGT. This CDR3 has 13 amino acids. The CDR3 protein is CASSGFGVHEQYV. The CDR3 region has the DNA TGTGCCAGCTCGGGGTTCGGGGTCCACGAGCAGTACGTC.

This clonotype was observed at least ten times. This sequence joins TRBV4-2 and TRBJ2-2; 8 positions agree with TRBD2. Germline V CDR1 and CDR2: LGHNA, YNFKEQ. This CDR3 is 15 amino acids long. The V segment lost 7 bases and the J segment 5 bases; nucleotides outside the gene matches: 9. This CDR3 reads CASNTETSETGELFF. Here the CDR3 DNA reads TGTGCCAGCAATACGGAGACTAGCGAAACCGGGGAGCTGTTTTTT.

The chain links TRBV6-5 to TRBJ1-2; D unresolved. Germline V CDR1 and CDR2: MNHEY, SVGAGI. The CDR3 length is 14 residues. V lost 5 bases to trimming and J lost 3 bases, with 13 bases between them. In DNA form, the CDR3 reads TGTGCCAGCAGTAAAGACACAGCGTACTATGGCTACACCTTC. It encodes CASSKDTAYYGYTF.